This T cell receptor beta chain was observed in a study of blood T cell repertoires in COVID-19. In the study overall: PBMCs, B-cell-depleted T cells, or T cells were the source of the cDNA or gDNA that made up the material.

Original handling: Amplification with reference gene primers provided the estimates of nucleated cell counts. TCRdb's copy holds only in-frame clones and misses some; the assay was immunoSEQ multiplex PCR. V and J calls and clone size follow that table, whereas D and trimming were derived from the DNA. Seen here are a few hundred thousand clones, roughly 84% observed once, and the top ten hold 20%. The sequence was obtained from a man aged 30 to 39 with active or convalescent COVID-19. Sequenced input: peripheral blood.

The CDR3 spells CSVRTSHTGELFF. DNA of the CDR3: TGCAGCGTCAGGACTAGCCACACCGGGGAGCTGTTTTTT. The rearrangement links TRBV29-1 to TRBJ2-2, with 8 nucleotides matching TRBD2. The germline V gene has CDR1 SQVTM and CDR2 ANQGSEA. The CDR3 length is 13 residues. V gave up 6 bases and J gave up 3 bases; unmatched junction bases: 3.